This T cell receptor (beta chain) was profiled in a study of blood T cell repertoires in COVID-19. Sequencing was performed with immunoSEQ multiplex PCR; in TCRdb, only in-frame clones are kept and a portion is missing. The table records 200,000 or so clones, about nine tenths of them present only once. This clone was counted a single time. This CDR3 is built from 16 residues. The chain carries TRBV21-1 and TRBJ2-1; TRBD1, as called in the table, went unchecked against the DNA. TRBV21-1 is a listed pseudogene. The sequence came from a man aged 30-40 years in a cohort exposed to, infected with or recovered from COVID-19 (not recorded which). The sequenced sample consisted of PBMCs or T cells enriched from blood (not recorded which). The CDR3 nucleotides read TGTGCCAGCAGAACTGACCTCAGGGGCCCCTACAATGAGCAGTTCTTC. It translates to CASRTDLRGPYNEQFF.